The rows below give T cell receptor beta chains drawn from one sample of a study of T cell repertoires in cytomegalovirus infection. TCRdb processed the reads anew with MiXCR; each CDR3 protein has one entry. The sample carries approximately 140,000 distinct CDR3 sequences, 6.5% recorded once. Source material: PBMCs. These receptors came from a human donor in good health (CMV status not recorded). Some clones in this sample may be carry-over from other donors' samples. CDR3s leave out the opening cysteine and the closing phenylalanine or tryptophan.

V	CDR3
TRBV6-2/TRBV6-3	ASSYSGGNTEAF
TRBV6-1	ASSDQGGGQETQY
TRBV20-1	SASIRNQPQH
TRBV2	ASRSARGVNTEAF
TRBV2	ASSPGLDDTQY
TRBV7-2	ASSLGPARGYEQY
TRBV19	ASSILENSPLH
TRBV29-1	SVSFRAGANGGELF
TRBV7-2	ASSRQDGYT
TRBV5-1	ASSRGQATPNEQF
TRBV15	ATSPTHGQFSGANVLT
TRBV18	ASSPSISGTGGLNTEAF
TRBV4-2	ASSQDGSQGAQY
TRBV12-3/TRBV12-4	ASSPIRSTEAF
TRBV7-9	ASSPTSGGANEQF
TRBV29-1	SVPHPPGTYGYT
TRBV28	ASQRGQPQH
TRBV28	ASSSNGRRSNEQF
TRBV20-1	SARVPGRGPYEQY
TRBV20-1	SARSWDRGRSNQPQH